These 20 T cell receptor beta chains were all obtained from the same sample, sequenced in a study of blood T cell repertoires in COVID-19. TCRdb's copy holds only in-frame clones and misses some; the assay was immunoSEQ multiplex PCR. The sample has 95,000 or so clones, roughly 80% seen once. The sample taken for sequencing was peripheral blood. These receptors came from an elderly man with COVID-19, enrolled during active disease.

The J gene is TRBJ2-7, the V gene TRBV10-3, with TRBD1 matching 8 bases. J lost 2 bases, V lost 2 bases, and 5 bases had no gene match. The CDR3 is 15 residues long. Germline values: CDR1 ENHRY, CDR2 SYGVKD. CDR3 in DNA: TGTGCCATCAGTGAGCTGGACAGGGCCGCCTACGAGCAGTACTTC. Translation gives CAISELDRAAYEQYF.

CDR3 nucleotides: TGCGCCAGCAGCCAGGGAGTAAATTCACCCCTCCACTTT. Its protein product is CASSQGVNSPLHF. This chain uses TRBV4-1 with TRBJ1-6; D remains ambiguous. V lost 3 bases and J 7 bases, leaving 7 bases between the germline ends. Germline loops: CDR1 MGHRA, CDR2 YSYEKL. The length of the CDR3 is 13 residues.

V is TRBV5-1 and J is TRBJ1-1, with 7 nucleotides matching TRBD1. The V and J ends lost 3 bases and 7 bases, in that order; junction bases with no gene match: 9. CDR1 and CDR2 (germline): SGHRS, YFSETQ. The CDR3 totals 14 residues. CDR3 sequence (DNA): TGCGCCAGCAGCTCAGCACAGGGGATTCTTGAAGCTTTCTTT. It codes for CASSSAQGILEAFF.

This clone was seen only a few times. The chain has TRBV19 and TRBJ2-7; 11 positions agree with TRBD1. The CDR3 is made up of 13 amino acids. V was pared by 7 bases and J by 4 bases, with 3 bases of the junction left unmatched. Germline CDR1 is LNHDA and CDR2 is SQIVND (reference sequence). The chain's CDR3 is CASIGQGAYEQYF. For the CDR3, the DNA is TGTGCCAGTATAGGACAGGGGGCGTACGAGCAGTACTTC.

CDR3 sequence reads: CASSRQGGLEETQYF. CDR3 DNA: TGTGCCAGTAGCAGACAGGGGGGGTTGGAAGAGACCCAGTACTTC. The chain recombines TRBV19 with TRBJ2-5, with TRBD1 matching over 9 bases. Germline CDR1 LNHDA, CDR2 SQIVND (reference sequence). The length of the CDR3 is 15 residues. With V trimmed by 6 bases and J by 3 bases, 8 bases remained unmatched. Full variable domain (outside the CDR3, taken from reference TRBV19 and TRBJ2-5): DGGITQSPKYLFRKEGQNVTLSCEQNLNHDAMYWYRQDPGQGLRLIYYSQIVNDFQKGDIAEGYSVSREKKESFPLTVTSAQKNPTAFYLCASSRQGGLEETQYFGPGTRLLVL.

The chain is built from TRBV7-9 and TRBJ1-4, with a weak D call TRBD1 (6 bases). Between the trimmed V and J ends, which lost 3 bases and 7 bases, there was a span of 12 bases. Germline CDR1 reads SEHNR; CDR2 reads FQNEAQ (reference sequence). This CDR3 spans 14 amino acids. The CDR3 nucleotides are TGTGCCAGCAGCTTGACAGGTTGGGGTGAAAAACTGTTTTTT. It yields the protein CASSLTGWGEKLFF.

The V and J genes are TRBV6-2 or TRBV6-3 and TRBJ2-3, with unresolved D. Trimming cost V 2 bases and J 1 base, with 7 bases left between them. There are 14 residues in the CDR3. Per germline, CDR1 MNHEY and CDR2 SVGEGT. CDR3 in DNA: TGTGCCAGCAGTTACGGCGGTGGCACAGATACGCAGTATTTT. Translation gives CASSYGGGTDTQYF.

The chain employs TRBV5-4 and TRBJ1-2; 7 bases agree with TRBD1. This CDR3 comprises 14 residues. Germline CDR1 and CDR2: SGHNT and YYREEE (reference sequence). Trimming at V came to 2 bases and at J to 6 bases, leaving 7 bases not matched to a gene. The CDR3 DNA reads as TGTGCCAGCAGCTTACCCGACAGGGCTGATGGCTACACCTTC. Translation gives CASSLPDRADGYTF.

This rearrangement joins TRBV11-2 to TRBJ2-1; 7 bases agree with TRBD2. The V gene's germline CDR1 is SGHAT and CDR2 FQNNGV. V lost 4 bases and J lost 7; bases outside the gene matches: 13. The CDR3 has 16 residues. CDR3 bases: TGTGCCAGCAGCTCAGGACTAGTACTGGTTAAGAATGAGCAGTTCTTC. Translating gives CASSSGLVLVKNEQFF.

The chain's CDR3 is CASSPQTGVTEAFF. The CDR3 DNA is TGTGCCAGCTCACCTCAAACAGGGGTTACTGAAGCTTTCTTT. The chain employs TRBV18 and TRBJ1-1; 7 positions match TRBD1. CDR3 length: 14 residues. CDR1 is KGHSH and CDR2 is LQKENI in the germline V gene. The trim removed 3 bases at V and 5 bases at J, leaving 6 bases unmatched.

CDR3 DNA sequence: TGTGCCAGCAGTGAGCTACAGGGCCATGGCTACACCTTC. Its translation: CASSELQGHGYTF. This chain joins TRBV6-1 and TRBJ1-2, with D perhaps matching TRBD1 (6 bases). CDR1 is MNHNS and CDR2 is SASEGT in the germline V gene. This CDR3 contains 13 residues. V lost 3 bases and J 6 bases, leaving 11 bases between the germline ends.

The chain uses TRBV6-5 and TRBJ2-7, with TRBD2 matching over 7 bases. After removal of 2 bases from V and 3 bases from J, the junction contained 1 base not matched to a gene. Germline loops: CDR1 MNHEY, CDR2 SVGAGI. The CDR3 is 13 residues long. CDR3: CASSYGTNYEQYF. CDR3 sequence (DNA): TGTGCCAGCAGTTACGGGACTAACTACGAGCAGTACTTC.

The chain links TRBV2 to TRBJ2-1, with 14 bases lining up with TRBD2. The CDR3 contains 14 residues. Germline V lookup: CDR1 SNHLY, CDR2 FYNNEI. The V and J ends lost 6 bases and 8 bases, in that order; junction bases with no gene match: 3. The CDR3 DNA reads TGTGCCAGCAGCGGGACTAGCGGGGGTGATGAGCAGTTCTTC. It specifies CASSGTSGGDEQFF. The full variable domain, rest sourced from reference TRBV2 and TRBJ2-1, is EPEVTQTPSHQVTQMGQEVILRCVPISNHLYFYWYRQILGQKVEFLVSFYNNEISEKSEIFDDQFSVERPDGSNFTLKIRSTKLEDSAMYFCASSGTSGGDEQFFGPGTRLTVL.

J is TRBJ2-1 and V is TRBV5-4, with TRBD1 matching over 9 bases. The CDR3 spans 15 residues. The germline V gene encodes CDR1 SGHNT and CDR2 YYREEE (reference sequence). V lost 0 bases to trimming and J lost 8 bases; unmatched junction nucleotides: 6. Written as DNA, the CDR3 is TGTGCCAGCAGCTTGGGTGGGACAGGGAGACATGAGCAGTTCTTC. It encodes CASSLGGTGRHEQFF.

This chain uses TRBV12-3 or TRBV12-4 with TRBJ1-1, with D hard to call. The CDR3 has 12 residues. V dropped 7 bases and J dropped 4 bases, with 10 bases sitting between them. CDR3 DNA sequence: TGTGCCAGCATAAGTCTAGGCACTGAAGCTTTCTTT. The encoded protein is CASISLGTEAFF.

This clone was picked up one time. The chain couples TRBV6-1 to TRBJ1-2, with 7 bases aligning to TRBD1. CDR3 length: 15 residues. J was trimmed by 2 bases and V by 0 bases; bases with no gene match: 3. Germline CDR1 reads MNHNS; CDR2 reads SASEGT. The CDR3 DNA reads TGTGCCAGCAGTGAAGCTTTGGACAGGAACTATGGCTACACCTTC. This sequence encodes CASSEALDRNYGYTF.

In nucleotides, the CDR3 is TGCGCCAGCAGACAAGACACCCTGAACACTGAAGCTTTCTTT. It specifies CASRQDTLNTEAFF. This sequence joins TRBV5-1 and TRBJ1-1; no clear D. The CDR3 is 14 residues long. V lost 5 bases and J lost 0, with 11 bases in between. Germline V gene sequence: CDR1 SGHRS, CDR2 YFSETQ.

The rearrangement joins TRBV7-2 to TRBJ2-1; a possible D gene is TRBD1 (5 bases). CDR3 length: 14 residues. Trimming pared 1 base from V and 3 bases from J, leaving 7 bases between. Germline lookup yields CDR1 SGHTA and CDR2 FQGNSA. CDR3 nucleotide sequence: TGTGCCAGCAGCTTAGGGACAATCTACAATGAGCAGTTCTTC. Its translation: CASSLGTIYNEQFF. Combining the CDR3 with reference TRBV7-2 and TRBJ2-1 gives the whole variable domain GAGVSQSPSNKVTEKGKDVELRCDPISGHTALYWYRQSLGQGLEFLIYFQGNSAPDKSGLPSDRFSAERTGGSVSTLTIQRTQQEDSAVYLCASSLGTIYNEQFFGPGTRLTVL.

This clone showed up just a few times. J is TRBJ1-6 and V is TRBV6-4; TRBD1 is a possible D gene (5 bases). There are 14 residues in the CDR3. Germline CDR1 is MRHNA and CDR2 is SNTAGT. Trimming took 2 bases from V and 10 from J, leaving 12 bases between them. The DNA for the CDR3 is TGTGCCAGCAGTGACCGTGCAGGGAACTCACCCCTCCACTTT. Amino acid sequence: CASSDRAGNSPLHF.

The gene calls are TRBV10-3 and TRBJ1-1; TRBD1 might be the D (5 bases). V lost 0 bases, J lost 0 bases, and 8 bases lay in between. Looked up from germline, CDR1 is ENHRY and CDR2 is SYGVKD. This CDR3 contains 15 residues. CDR3 in amino acids: CAISESQGLNTEAFF. Written as DNA, the CDR3 is TGTGCCATCAGTGAGTCCCAGGGCTTGAACACTGAAGCTTTCTTT.